This is a list of T cell receptor beta chains from one sample in a study of T cell responses to AZD1222 COVID-19 vaccine. Only in-frame clones appear in the TCRdb table, and some are missing; sequencing was by immunoSEQ multiplex PCR. Of 150,000 to 190,000 clones in the sample, over 75% were seen once. This material consisted of peripheral blood, taken on day 0 of AZD1222 vaccination. The receptors stem from an adult in good health. The CDR3 runs from the conserved cysteine through the conserved F or W. The D gene is left open where the match is weak. Clone size, where shown, is once, few, many, or a class for clones that have expanded.

size	D	J	V	DNA	CDR3
.	.	TRBJ1-2	TRBV20-1	TGCAGTGCTTCTGATGGAACTGGCTACACCTTC	CSASDGTGYTF
.	.	TRBJ2-7	TRBV6-1	TGTGCCAGCGGGACTGCCCTTGGGAACGAGCAGTACTTC	CASGTALGNEQYF
.	.	TRBJ2-5	TRBV30	TGTGCCTGGAGGCCAGGGGCCCCAGAGACCCAGTACTTC	CAWRPGAPETQYF
.	.	TRBJ2-7	TRBV28	TGTGCCAGCAGTTTCGGGACGGACCACTCCTACGAGCAGTACTTC	CASSFGTDHSYEQYF
.	.	TRBJ1-1	TRBV6-2/TRBV6-3	TGTGCCAGCAGTTACAGCTACCGCTGGACAGCGAACACTGAAGCTTTCTTT	CASSYSYRWTANTEAFF
.	.	TRBJ1-1	TRBV28	TGTGCCAGCAGTTTAGAGCCCGGGTTGGGCACTGAAGCTTTCTTT	CASSLEPGLGTEAFF
.	.	TRBJ2-7	TRBV27	TGTGCCAGCAGTTTAGCCCGTCTCCGGGACACCGCCTACGAGCAGTACTTC	CASSLARLRDTAYEQYF
.	TRBD1	TRBJ2-1	TRBV6-2/TRBV6-3	TGTGCCAGCAGTTACGCTTTTATCGTGGGACAGGTAGTGAATGAGCAGTTCTTC	CASSYAFIVGQVVNEQFF
.	.	TRBJ1-1	TRBV29-1	TGCAGCGTTGAAGACAGTCTGACTTTCTTT	CSVEDSLTFF
.	TRBD2	TRBJ2-1	TRBV11-1	TGTGCCAGCAGCTATCTAGCGGGAGTGGTCTACAATGAGCAGTTCTTC	CASSYLAGVVYNEQFF
.	.	TRBJ1-5	TRBV6-1	TGTGCCAGCAGTGAAGCTGTGGGAAATCAGCCCCAGCATTTT	CASSEAVGNQPQHF
.	.	TRBJ1-1	TRBV9	TGTGCCAGCAGCGTAGGCAGGGACACTGAAGCTTTCTTT	CASSVGRDTEAFF
.	.	TRBJ2-1	TRBV7-9	TGTGCCAGCAGCCCGGCGGGACCAGTAGGCGATGAGCAGTTCTTC	CASSPAGPVGDEQFF
.	.	TRBJ2-2	TRBV3-1/TRBV3-2	TGTGCCAGCAGCCCCCGGGAGAACACCGGGGAGCTGTTTTTT	CASSPRENTGELFF
.	TRBD1	TRBJ2-7	TRBV29-1	TGCAGCGTTGACCCCGGACAGGTTCGAGGCGAGCAGTACTTC	CSVDPGQVRGEQYF
.	TRBD1	TRBJ2-7	TRBV28	TGTGCCAGCAGTTCAGGACAGGGGTACTACGAGCAGTACTTC	CASSSGQGYYEQYF
.	.	TRBJ1-5	TRBV28	TGTGCCAGCAGTCCTCAGGTTGAGCCCCAGCATTTT	CASSPQVEPQHF
.	TRBD2	TRBJ2-7	TRBV5-1	TGCGCCAGCAGTACCCTCGCGGGAGTATCCTACGAGCAGTACTTC	CASSTLAGVSYEQYF
once	.	TRBJ1-6	TRBV27	TGTGCCAGCAGTTTAAGGGCAAATAATTCACCCCTCCACTTT	CASSLRANNSPLHF
.	TRBD1	TRBJ2-7	TRBV18	TGTGCCAGCTCACGGGGGGACAGGGGCTACGAGCAGTACTTC	CASSRGDRGYEQYF
.	TRBD1	TRBJ2-7	TRBV2	TGTGCCACTACGTGGGACAGGGGCCCCTACGAGCAGTACTTC	CATTWDRGPYEQYF
once	.	TRBJ1-1	TRBV24-1	TGTGCCACCAGTGGAGAGGGTCTGAACACTGAAGCTTTCTTT	CATSGEGLNTEAFF
.	.	TRBJ1-5	TRBV12-3/TRBV12-4	TGTGCCAGCAGTTTCGAGGGTTATCAGCCCCAGCATTTT	CASSFEGYQPQHF
.	TRBD1	TRBJ2-2	TRBV3-1/TRBV3-2	TGTGCCAGTTGGGGTACAGGGGGCCAAAACACCGGGGAGCTGTTTTTT	CASWGTGGQNTGELFF
.	.	TRBJ1-2	TRBV19	TGTGCCAGCCACACCGACACCCGGGCAGTTTATGGCTACACCTTC	CASHTDTRAVYGYTF
.	TRBD2	TRBJ2-7	TRBV3-1/TRBV3-2	TGTGCCAGCAGCGGACTAGCCTACGAGCAGTACTTC	CASSGLAYEQYF
.	.	TRBJ1-5	TRBV28	TGTGCCAGCAGTTTAGAGGGGGTCGGCGATCAGCCCCAGCATTTT	CASSLEGVGDQPQHF
.	TRBD2	TRBJ2-7	TRBV27	TGTGCCAGCAGTTTGGCGGGAGGGCCGAACGAGCAGTACTTC	CASSLAGGPNEQYF
.	.	TRBJ2-7	TRBV7-8	TGTGCCAGCAGCTCCGGGACACTAGGCTACGAGCAGTACTTC	CASSSGTLGYEQYF
.	.	TRBJ1-1	TRBV12-5	TGTGCTAGTGGACACGGCATCACTGAAGCTTTCTTT	CASGHGITEAFF
.	TRBD2	TRBJ2-7	TRBV6-5	TGTGCCAGCAGTTTAGCGGGAGGCACCTACGAGCAGTACTTC	CASSLAGGTYEQYF
.	.	TRBJ2-1	TRBV7-9	TGTGCCAGCAGCCCCACTCTCCGGGGTGGCAATGAGCAGTTCTTC	CASSPTLRGGNEQFF
.	TRBD1	TRBJ1-2	TRBV6-5	TGTGCCAGCACCGGGGGGGGACAGGACACCTATGGCTACACCTTC	CASTGGGQDTYGYTF
.	TRBD2	TRBJ2-3	TRBV18	TGTGCCAGCTCACCTATTCCCGGGACTAGCGGGAACACAGATACGCAGTATTTT	CASSPIPGTSGNTDTQYF
.	TRBD1	TRBJ2-2	TRBV24-1	TGTGCCTCCAAGAGGGGGCCCACCGGGGAGCTGTTTTTT	CASKRGPTGELFF
.	.	TRBJ2-1	TRBV7-9	TGTGCCAGCAGCTTAGTGGGAGTTTCCTACAATGAGCAGTTCTTC	CASSLVGVSYNEQFF
.	.	TRBJ1-5	TRBV28	TGTGCCAGCAGTTTAGTAGCGCCACCCCAGCATTTT	CASSLVAPPQHF
.	.	TRBJ2-1	TRBV25-1	TGTGCCAGCAGTGGCGTAGAGAGCAATGAGCAGTTCTTC	CASSGVESNEQFF
once	.	TRBJ1-1	TRBV7-2	TGTGCCAGCAGCCGGACTTGGAACACTGAAGCTTTCTTT	CASSRTWNTEAFF
.	TRBD2	TRBJ2-7	TRBV2	TGTGCCAGCAGTGTGACTAGCGGGAGATCCTACGAGCAGTACTTC	CASSVTSGRSYEQYF
.	TRBD2	TRBJ2-1	TRBV3-1/TRBV3-2	TGTGCCAGCAGCCGCGGGACTAACAATGAGCAGTTCTTC	CASSRGTNNEQFF
.	.	TRBJ1-1	TRBV6-2/TRBV6-3	TGTGCCAGCAGCCCTACGAACGGCGCGATAGCTTTCTTT	CASSPTNGAIAFF
.	TRBD2	TRBJ2-7	TRBV7-2	TGTGCCAGCAGAGTAGGTGGGGAGGGCCTGCGGGGCGAGCAGTACTTC	CASRVGGEGLRGEQYF
.	TRBD2	TRBJ2-3	TRBV7-9	TGTGCCAGCAGCTCCAGTCTAGCGGGGCTGAGCACAGATACGCAGTATTTT	CASSSSLAGLSTDTQYF
.	.	TRBJ1-2	TRBV4-2	TGTGCCAGCAGCCAAGATCAAGGGGGGGGTTCTGGCTATGGCTACACCTTC	CASSQDQGGGSGYGYTF
.	.	TRBJ2-5	TRBV7-9	TGTGCCAGCAGCCCCGGCCAGGGGCACCAAGAGACCCAGTACTTC	CASSPGQGHQETQYF
.	.	TRBJ2-1	TRBV15	TGTGCCACCAGCAGAGATCGCAGGGGAAACAATGAGCAGTTCTTC	CATSRDRRGNNEQFF
.	TRBD2	TRBJ2-1	TRBV19	TGTGCCAGTAGTATAGCGGGAGGGAACAATGAGCAGTTCTTC	CASSIAGGNNEQFF
.	.	TRBJ2-5	TRBV28	TGTGCCAGCAGTTTATGGGACGGGCAAGAGACCCAGTACTTC	CASSLWDGQETQYF
.	TRBD2	TRBJ2-1	TRBV19	TGTGCCAGTAGAGAGGGACTAGTGTCCTACAATGAGCAGTTCTTC	CASREGLVSYNEQFF
.	TRBD1	TRBJ1-2	TRBV29-1	TGCAGCGTGACAGGGGACACATACTATGGCTACACCTTC	CSVTGDTYYGYTF
.	TRBD1	TRBJ2-7	TRBV19	TGTGCCAGTAGTACCACAGGGGTCTACGAGCAGTACTTC	CASSTTGVYEQYF